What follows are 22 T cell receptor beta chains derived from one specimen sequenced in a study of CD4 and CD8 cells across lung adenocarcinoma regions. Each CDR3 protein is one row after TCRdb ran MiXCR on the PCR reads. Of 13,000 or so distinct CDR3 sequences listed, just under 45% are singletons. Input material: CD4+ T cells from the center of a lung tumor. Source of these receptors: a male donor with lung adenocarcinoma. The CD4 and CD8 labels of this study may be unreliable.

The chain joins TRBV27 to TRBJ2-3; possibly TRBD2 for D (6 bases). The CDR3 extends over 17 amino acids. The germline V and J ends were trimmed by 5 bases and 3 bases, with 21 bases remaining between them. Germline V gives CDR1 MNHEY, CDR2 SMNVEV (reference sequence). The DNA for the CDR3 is TGTGCCAGCAGTGCGGGGCGAGTGGGCCCTGGGACAGATACGCAGTATTTT. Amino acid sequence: CASSAGRVGPGTDTQYF.

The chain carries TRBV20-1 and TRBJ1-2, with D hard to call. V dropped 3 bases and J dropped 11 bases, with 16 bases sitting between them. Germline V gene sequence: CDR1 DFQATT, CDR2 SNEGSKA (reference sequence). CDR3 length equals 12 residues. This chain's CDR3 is CSASESLGGYTF. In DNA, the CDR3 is TGCAGTGCTAGTGAGTCTTTAGGTGGTTACACCTTC.

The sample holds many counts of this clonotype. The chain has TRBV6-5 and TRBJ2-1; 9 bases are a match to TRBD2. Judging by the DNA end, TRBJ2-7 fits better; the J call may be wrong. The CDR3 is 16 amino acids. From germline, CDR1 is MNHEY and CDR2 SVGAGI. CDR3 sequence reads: CASSYGWASGINEQYF. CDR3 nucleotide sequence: TGTGCCAGCAGTTACGGTTGGGCTAGCGGGATAAACGAGCAGTACTTC.

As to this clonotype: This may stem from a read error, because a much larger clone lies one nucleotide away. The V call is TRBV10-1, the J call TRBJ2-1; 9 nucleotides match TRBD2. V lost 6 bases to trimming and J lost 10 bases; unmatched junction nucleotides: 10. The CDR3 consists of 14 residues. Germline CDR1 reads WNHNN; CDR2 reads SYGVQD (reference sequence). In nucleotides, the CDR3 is TGCGCCAGCAGCTCGGGACTAGCCGCCTACGAGCAGTTCTTC. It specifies CASSSGLAAYEQFF.

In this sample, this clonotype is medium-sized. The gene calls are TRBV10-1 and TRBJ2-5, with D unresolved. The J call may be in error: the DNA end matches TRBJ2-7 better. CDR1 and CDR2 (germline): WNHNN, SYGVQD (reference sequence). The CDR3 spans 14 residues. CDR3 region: CASSETDGATEQYF. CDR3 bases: TGCGCCAGCAGTGAGACGGATGGAGCGACCGAGCAGTACTTC.

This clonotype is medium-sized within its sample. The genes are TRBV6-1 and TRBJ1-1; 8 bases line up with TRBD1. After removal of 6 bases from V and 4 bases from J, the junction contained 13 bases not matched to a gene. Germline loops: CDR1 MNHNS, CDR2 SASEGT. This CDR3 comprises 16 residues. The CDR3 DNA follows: TGTGCCAGCAGACCACTCCCTGGGACAGGACCCACTGAAGCTTTCTTT. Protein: CASRPLPGTGPTEAFF.

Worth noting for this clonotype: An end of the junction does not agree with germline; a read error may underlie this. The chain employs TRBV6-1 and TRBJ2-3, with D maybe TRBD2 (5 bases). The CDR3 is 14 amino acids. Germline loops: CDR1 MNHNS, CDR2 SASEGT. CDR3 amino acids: CAGSGLGAKDMQYF. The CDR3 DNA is TGTGCCGGCAGCGGCCTAGGAGCCAAAGACATGCAGTATTTT.

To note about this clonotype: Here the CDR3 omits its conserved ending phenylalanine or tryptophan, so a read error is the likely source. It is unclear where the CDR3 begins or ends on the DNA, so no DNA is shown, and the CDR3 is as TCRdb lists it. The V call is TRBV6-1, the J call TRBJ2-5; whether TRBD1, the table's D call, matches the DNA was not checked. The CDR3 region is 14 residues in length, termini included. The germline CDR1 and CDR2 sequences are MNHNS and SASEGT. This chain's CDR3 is CASSETAGASPQFL.

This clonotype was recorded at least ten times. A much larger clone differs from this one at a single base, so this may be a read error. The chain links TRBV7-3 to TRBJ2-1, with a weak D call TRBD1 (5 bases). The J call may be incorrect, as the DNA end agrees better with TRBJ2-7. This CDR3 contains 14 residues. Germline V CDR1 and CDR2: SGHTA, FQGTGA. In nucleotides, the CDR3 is TGTGCCAGCAGCCCCGACAGTACTCGCAATGAGCAGTACTTC. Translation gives CASSPDSTRNEQYF.

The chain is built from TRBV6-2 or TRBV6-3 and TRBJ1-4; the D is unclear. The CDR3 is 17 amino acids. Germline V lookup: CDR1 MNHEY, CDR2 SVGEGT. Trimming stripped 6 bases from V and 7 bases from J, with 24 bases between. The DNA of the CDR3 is TGTGCCAGCAGCCTCCGGAGGGTTCGAGACCTAACTGAAAAACTGTTTTTT. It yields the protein CASSLRRVRDLTEKLFF.

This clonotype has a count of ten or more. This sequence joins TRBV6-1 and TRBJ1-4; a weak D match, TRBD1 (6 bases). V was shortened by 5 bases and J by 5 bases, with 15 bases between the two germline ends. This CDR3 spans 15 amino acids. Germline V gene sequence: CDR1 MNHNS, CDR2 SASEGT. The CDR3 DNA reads TGTGCCAGCAGTCGATACAGGGTAAGGAATGAAAAACTGTTTTTT. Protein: CASSRYRVRNEKLFF.

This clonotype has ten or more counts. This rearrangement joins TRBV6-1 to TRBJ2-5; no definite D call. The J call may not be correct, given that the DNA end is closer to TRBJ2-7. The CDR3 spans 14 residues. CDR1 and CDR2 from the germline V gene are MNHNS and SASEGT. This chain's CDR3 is CASSPDLWNGEQYF. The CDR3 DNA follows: TGTGCCAGCAGCCCGGACCTTTGGAACGGCGAGCAGTACTTC.

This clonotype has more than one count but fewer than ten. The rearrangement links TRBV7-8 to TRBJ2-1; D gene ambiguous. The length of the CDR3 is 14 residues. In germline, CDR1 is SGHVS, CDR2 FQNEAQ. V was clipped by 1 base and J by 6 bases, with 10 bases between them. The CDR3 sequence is CASSLGMEGNEQFF. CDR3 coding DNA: TGTGCCAGCAGCTTAGGGATGGAAGGCAATGAGCAGTTCTTC.

The CDR3 spells CSAIGQVDTQYF. CDR3 nucleotides: TGCAGTGCTATAGGACAGGTAGATACGCAGTATTTT. J is TRBJ2-3 and V is TRBV20-1, with TRBD1 matching 7 bases. The CDR3 consists of 12 residues. Per the germline V gene, CDR1 is DFQATT and CDR2 is SNEGSKA (reference sequence). With V trimmed by 4 bases and J by 5 bases, 3 bases remained unmatched.

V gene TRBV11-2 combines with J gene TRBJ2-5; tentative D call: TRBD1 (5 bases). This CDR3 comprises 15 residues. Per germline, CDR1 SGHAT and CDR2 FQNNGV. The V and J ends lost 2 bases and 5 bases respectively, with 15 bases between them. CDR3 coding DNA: TGTGCCAGCAGCTTAAATATGGGCCCAGGGGAGACCCAGTACTTC. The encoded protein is CASSLNMGPGETQYF.

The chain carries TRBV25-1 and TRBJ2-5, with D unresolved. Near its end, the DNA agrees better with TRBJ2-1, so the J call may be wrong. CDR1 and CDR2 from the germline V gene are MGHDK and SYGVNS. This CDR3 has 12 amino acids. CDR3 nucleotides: TGTGCCAGCAGTGAATTCTACAATGAGCAGTTCTTC. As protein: CASSEFYNEQFF.

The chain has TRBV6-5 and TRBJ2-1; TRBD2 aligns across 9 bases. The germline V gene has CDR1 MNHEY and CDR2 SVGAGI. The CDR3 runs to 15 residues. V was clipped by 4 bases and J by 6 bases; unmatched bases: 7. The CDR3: CASSFSGRGGNEQFF. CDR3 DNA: TGTGCCAGCAGTTTTAGCGGGAGAGGGGGCAATGAGCAGTTCTTC.

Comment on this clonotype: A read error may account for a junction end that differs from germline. The CDR3, as DNA: TGTGCCAGCAGCCACCCTGGGACTAGCGGGACCTCCTACAGTGAGCTGTTTTTC. Translated: CASSHPGTSGTSYSELFF. The rearrangement uses TRBV6-1 and TRBJ2-1; 13 positions match TRBD2. Per the germline V gene, CDR1 is MNHNS and CDR2 is SASEGT. CDR3 length: 18 residues.

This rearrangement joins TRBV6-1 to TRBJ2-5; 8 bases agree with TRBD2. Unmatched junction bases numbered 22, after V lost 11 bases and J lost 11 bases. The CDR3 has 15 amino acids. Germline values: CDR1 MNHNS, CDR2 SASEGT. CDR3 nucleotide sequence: TGTGCCGGGGGCCGGGGGGGCGGTGGCCAAGATACGCAGTACTTC. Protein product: CAGGRGGGGQDTQYF.

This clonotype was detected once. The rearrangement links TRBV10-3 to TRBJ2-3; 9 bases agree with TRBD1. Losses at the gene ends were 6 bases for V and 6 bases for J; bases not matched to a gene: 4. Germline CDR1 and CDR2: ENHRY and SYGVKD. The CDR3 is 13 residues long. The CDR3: CAIRDRGSDTQYF. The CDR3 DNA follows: TGTGCCATCAGGGACAGGGGATCCGATACGCAGTATTTT.

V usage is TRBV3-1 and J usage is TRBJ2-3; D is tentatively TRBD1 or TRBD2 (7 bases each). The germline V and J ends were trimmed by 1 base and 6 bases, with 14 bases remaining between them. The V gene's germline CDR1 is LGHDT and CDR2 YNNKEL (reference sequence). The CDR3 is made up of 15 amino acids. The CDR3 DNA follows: TGTGCCAGCAGCCAAGCGCACAGGGGAGGGGATACGCAGTATTTT. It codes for CASSQAHRGGDTQYF.

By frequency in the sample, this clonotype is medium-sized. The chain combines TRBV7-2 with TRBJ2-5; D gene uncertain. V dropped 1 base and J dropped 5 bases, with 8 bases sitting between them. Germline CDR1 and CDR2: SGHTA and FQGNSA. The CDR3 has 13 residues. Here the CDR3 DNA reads TGTGCCAGCAGCTTAGTCGTGCGGGAGACCCAGTACTTC. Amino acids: CASSLVVRETQYF.